This T cell receptor (beta chain) was sequenced for a study of response to subunit inactivated influenza vaccine. This clonotype has a handful of counts. What it recognizes is unknown. TCRdb independently ran MiXCR on the RT-PCR reads; one entry per CDR3 protein. The sample lists 450,000 to 700,000 distinct CDR3 sequences, 14% occurring once. Overall study results and limits: The authors put forward the suggestion that each seasonal influenza vaccination may bring in only a limited number of new T cells.

The source of this sequence is a man aged 45-65 years who received an inactivated influenza vaccine. The sequenced sample was PBMCs from blood, obtained roughly 13 days after vaccination.

The CDR3 is CASSRQQGTSSYEQYF. The CDR3 DNA reads as TGTGCCAGCTCACGACAACAGGGGACTAGTTCCTACGAGCAGTACTTC. The chain recombines TRBV18 with TRBJ2-7, with a possible D match to TRBD2 (8 bases). The V and J ends lost 4 bases and 1 base respectively, with 17 bases between them. The CDR3 is 16 amino acids. Germline CDR1 is KGHSH and CDR2 is LQKENI.